This entry features one TCR beta chain sequence. Profiling relied on immunoSEQ multiplex PCR, and the TCRdb table lists in-frame clones only, not all of them. The sample carries over 200,000 clones, just under 90% recorded once. Individuals drawn from around 24 US areas were about 18 to 95 years old. The sample belongs to a study of blood T cell repertoires in COVID-19. Study summary: The origin of the acute and convalescent COVID-19 samples was the United States, Italy and Spain.

Germline-derived CDR1 and CDR2 are LNHDA and SQIVND (reference sequence). The CDR3 has 14 amino acids. V lost 6 bases and J 8 bases, leaving 17 bases between the germline ends. V gene TRBV19 combines with J gene TRBJ2-1; TRBD1 is a possible D gene (6 bases). The origin of this receptor is a woman in her twenties or thirties with acute COVID-19. The sample was PBMCs or T cells enriched from blood (not recorded which). The chain's CDR3 is CASSQRQESDEQFF. The CDR3 bases are TGTGCCAGTAGCCAGAGACAGGAGAGCGATGAGCAGTTCTTC. The variable domain in full, completed from reference TRBV19 and TRBJ2-1, reads DGGITQSPKYLFRKEGQNVTLSCEQNLNHDAMYWYRQDPGQGLRLIYYSQIVNDFQKGDIAEGYSVSREKKESFPLTVTSAQKNPTAFYLCASSQRQESDEQFFGPGTRLTVL.